A selection of T cell receptor beta chains follows, all from one sample in a study of blood T cell repertoires in COVID-19. Only in-frame clones appear in the TCRdb table, and some are missing; sequencing was by immunoSEQ multiplex PCR. The sample holds tens of thousands of clones, around 86% seen once. What was sequenced was peripheral blood. The receptors originated from a human donor with active COVID-19. The donor label of this sample is uncertain. The CDR3 runs from the conserved cysteine through the conserved F or W. D genes are given only for firm matches. The size of a clone is reported for some rows only, either as once, few or many, or as a class for expanded clones.

size	V	J	D	DNA	CDR3
NA	TRBV29-1	TRBJ1-1	NA	TGCAGCGTTAAGACAGGGAACACTGAAGCTTTCTTT	CSVKTGNTEAFF
NA	TRBV5-5	TRBJ1-6	NA	TGTGCCAGCAGCTTTTTTGGAGGAGAGAATTCACCCCTCCACTTT	CASSFFGGENSPLHF
NA	TRBV20-1	TRBJ2-1	TRBD1	TGCAGTGCTAGTTTACAGGGGGAGACCTACAATGAGCAGTTCTTC	CSASLQGETYNEQFF
NA	TRBV28	TRBJ2-3	NA	TGTGCCAGCAGCCCACCAGCGGGCCTCACAGATACGCAGTATTTT	CASSPPAGLTDTQYF
NA	TRBV10-3	TRBJ1-6	NA	TGTGCCATCAAGGGGGGGACGAGTTCACCCCTCCACTTT	CAIKGGTSSPLHF
NA	TRBV3-1/TRBV3-2	TRBJ2-2	NA	TGTGCCAGCAGCCAAGAAGAGGGATCGGAAACCGGGGAGCTGTTTTTT	CASSQEEGSETGELFF
NA	TRBV12-3/TRBV12-4	TRBJ1-5	NA	TGTGCCAGCAGTTTGGGGGGTCAGCCCCAGCATTTT	CASSLGGQPQHF
NA	TRBV19	TRBJ1-5	NA	TGTGCCAGTAGTGGTTGGGGCAGCAATCAGCCCCAGCATTTT	CASSGWGSNQPQHF
NA	TRBV19	TRBJ1-1	NA	TGTGCCAGTAGTAGACTCGAGTTGAACACTGAAGCTTTCTTT	CASSRLELNTEAFF
NA	TRBV24-1	TRBJ1-4	TRBD1	TGTGCCACCAGTGATACCGGGACAGGGGTTGAAAAACTGTTTTTT	CATSDTGTGVEKLFF
NA	TRBV5-6	TRBJ1-5	TRBD1	TGTGCCAGCAGCTTGGCCGGGACAGCATATCAGCCCCAGCATTTT	CASSLAGTAYQPQHF
NA	TRBV4-1	TRBJ2-1	NA	TGCGCCAGCAGCCTTGGGAGTCATAATGAGCAGTTCTTC	CASSLGSHNEQFF
NA	TRBV7-9	TRBJ1-3	NA	TGTGCCAGCAGCTCGGGAGGGGTGGCTGGAAACACCATATATTTT	CASSSGGVAGNTIYF
once	TRBV3-1/TRBV3-2	TRBJ2-3	TRBD1	TGTGCCAGCAGCCAAGAAAGGGGGCGCTTAATGGGATATACGCAGTATTTT	CASSQERGRLMGYTQYF
NA	TRBV5-1	TRBJ1-2	NA	TGCGCCAGCAGCTTGGGACAGGCAAACTATGGCTACACCTTC	CASSLGQANYGYTF
NA	TRBV28	TRBJ2-7	NA	TGTGCCAGCAGTTTCCTACAGGGAAGCTACGAGCAGTACTTC	CASSFLQGSYEQYF
NA	TRBV11-3	TRBJ2-2	NA	TGTGCCAGCAGCTTAGTTCGTGTCGGGGAGCTGTTTTTT	CASSLVRVGELFF
NA	TRBV27	TRBJ2-7	TRBD2	TGTGCCAGCAGTTCGGACCGGGACTACGTCTCCTACGAGCAGTACTTC	CASSSDRDYVSYEQYF
NA	TRBV5-1	TRBJ1-2	NA	TGCGCCAGCAGCTTGATGCAGGGCAGCGATGGCTACACCTTC	CASSLMQGSDGYTF
NA	TRBV28	TRBJ1-1	NA	TGTGCCAGCAGTTCCAGGACTCGGAACACTGAAGCTTTCTTT	CASSSRTRNTEAFF
NA	TRBV2	TRBJ2-2	TRBD1	TGTGCCAGCCGACAGGGTTGGGCCGGGGAGCTGTTTTTT	CASRQGWAGELFF
NA	TRBV7-9	TRBJ1-1	NA	TGTGCCAGCAGCGCGTTCGGGGGTACTGAAGCTTTCTTT	CASSAFGGTEAFF
NA	TRBV6-5	TRBJ2-7	TRBD2	TGTGCCAGCGCCGAGGCGGGAGGGAGGGAGTACGAGCAGTACTTC	CASAEAGGREYEQYF
NA	TRBV19	TRBJ1-1	NA	TGTGCCAGTAGTGTTGGCAGGGGCACTGAAGCTTTCTTT	CASSVGRGTEAFF
NA	TRBV25-1	TRBJ2-7	TRBD1	TGTGCCAGCATCGGACAGGGATTAAAAGAGCAGTACTTC	CASIGQGLKEQYF
NA	TRBV29-1	TRBJ2-3	TRBD1	TGCAGCGTAGGACAGGTGATCACAGATACGCAGTATTTT	CSVGQVITDTQYF
NA	TRBV19	TRBJ1-1	TRBD1	TGTGCCAGTAGTATCGGGACAGGGGGTGTGAACACTGAAGCTTTCTTT	CASSIGTGGVNTEAFF
NA	TRBV13	TRBJ1-2	NA	TGTGCCAGCAGCTCCACCAGGGGTTCAGACTATGGCTACACCTTC	CASSSTRGSDYGYTF
few	TRBV28	TRBJ2-7	NA	TGTACAACAAGAGATGACCGGGGGTTCGGGGCCTACGAGCAGTACTTC	CTTRDDRGFGAYEQYF
NA	TRBV11-2	TRBJ2-1	TRBD2	TGTGCCACCCGTGTAGCGGGGAGCAATGAGCAGTTCTTC	CATRVAGSNEQFF
NA	TRBV30	TRBJ1-1	NA	TGTGCCTGGAGATTACGGGGAACTGAAGCTTTCTTT	CAWRLRGTEAFF
NA	TRBV7-2	TRBJ1-3	TRBD1	TGTGCCAGCAGCCACAGGGGTAGTGCTGGAAACACCATATATTTT	CASSHRGSAGNTIYF
NA	TRBV9	TRBJ2-1	NA	TGTGCCAGCAGCGTAGACGGGTCGGCGAATGAGCAGTTCTTC	CASSVDGSANEQFF
NA	TRBV18	TRBJ1-1	TRBD1	TGTGCCAGCTCACCGCAGGGGGAGAACACTGAAGCTTTCTTT	CASSPQGENTEAFF
NA	TRBV7-9	TRBJ1-5	NA	TGTGCCAGCAGCTTAAGAGGGGGTAGCAATCAGCCCCAGCATTTT	CASSLRGGSNQPQHF
NA	TRBV2	TRBJ2-4	NA	TGTGCCAGCAGTGAATGGGCTCGCCAGGTAGCCAAAAACATTCAGTACTTC	CASSEWARQVAKNIQYF
NA	TRBV5-1	TRBJ2-7	NA	TGCGCCAGCAGCCTTTCGGGCTACGAGCAGTACTTC	CASSLSGYEQYF
once	TRBV10-3	TRBJ1-5	NA	TGTGCCATCAGCTCCTACTTGACAGAAAGCAATCAGCCCCAGCATTTT	CAISSYLTESNQPQHF
NA	TRBV25-1	TRBJ1-1	TRBD1	TGTGCCAGCAGTATCCAGGGGGATGAAGCTTTCTTT	CASSIQGDEAFF
NA	TRBV4-2	TRBJ2-1	TRBD2	TGTGCCAGCAGCCAAGTTGTGAGCGGGGGGAACAATGAGCAGTTCTTC	CASSQVVSGGNNEQFF
NA	TRBV9	TRBJ2-5	NA	TGTGCCAGCAGCGCGTACCATGGAAGAGGGGAGACCCAGTACTTC	CASSAYHGRGETQYF
NA	TRBV4-2	TRBJ1-4	NA	TGTGCCAGCAGCCAAGACACAACTAATGAAAAACTGTTTTTT	CASSQDTTNEKLFF
NA	TRBV9	TRBJ1-2	NA	TGTGCCAGCAGCGTAGCTGAGGGTTCGGGCTACACCTTC	CASSVAEGSGYTF
NA	TRBV2	TRBJ1-6	NA	TGTGCCAGCATTTTCTATCTCGATTCACCCCTCCACTTT	CASIFYLDSPLHF
NA	TRBV24-1	TRBJ2-1	TRBD2	TGTGCCACCAGTGATCCGATGGGACTAGGGGATGAGCAGTTCTTC	CATSDPMGLGDEQFF
NA	TRBV11-2	TRBJ1-5	NA	TGTGCCAGCAGCGAGGGGAGGAATCAGCCCCAGCATTTT	CASSEGRNQPQHF
once	TRBV3-1/TRBV3-2	TRBJ2-7	NA	TGTGCCAGCAGCCAAGTCGGCAGGGGCTACGAGCAGTACTTC	CASSQVGRGYEQYF
NA	TRBV6-5	TRBJ2-2	NA	TGTGCCAGCAGTTACTCTGGGGGCGACACCGGGGAGCTGTTTTTT	CASSYSGGDTGELFF
NA	TRBV5-4	TRBJ2-2	NA	TGTGCCAGCAGCGTAGACCCTCGGGGCGGGGAGCTGTTTTTT	CASSVDPRGGELFF
NA	TRBV5-4	TRBJ1-6	NA	TGTGCCAGCAGCTTGGTTTACGGGCAGGGGACCTCCCTTTCACCCCTCCACTTT	CASSLVYGQGTSLSPLHF
NA	TRBV6-2/TRBV6-3	TRBJ1-5	TRBD1	TGTGCCAGCAGTTTGTCCGACAGGGTCTACCAGCCCCAGCATTTT	CASSLSDRVYQPQHF
NA	TRBV15	TRBJ2-6	TRBD1	TGTGCCACCAGCAGGGACAGGGGGTCCGGGGCCAACGTCCTGACTTTC	CATSRDRGSGANVLTF